The clone carrying this T cell receptor (beta chain) has ten or more counts. The antigen remains undetermined. The CDR3 runs to 14 residues. Unmatched junction bases numbered 4, after V lost 1 base and J lost 6 bases. Per germline, CDR1 SGHRS and CDR2 YFSETQ. The data are from a study of spatial heterogeneity in lung cancer. All TCR cDNA molecules were individually tagged with a unique molecular identifier. Each CDR3 protein is one row after TCRdb ran MiXCR on the 5' RACE reads. Altogether about 27,000 distinct CDR3 sequences are present, under 8.5% being singletons, with the ten largest covering about 25%. As to time point: sample taken at primary tumor resection. No cells were sorted before sequencing. The whole RNA sequenced was extracted from tumor, nontumor lung or frozen PBMC. Study outcomes and limitations: Mutation tallies in tumors tracked expanded intratumoral alpha and beta TCR counts. Coverage of tumor T cells, an estimated figure, was approximately 7.4% for alpha and 13% for beta chains.

The sample in question was lung tumor tissue, obtained at surgery. The chain links TRBV5-1 to TRBJ2-3, with TRBD2 identical over 8 bases. This sequence originates from a male donor with early-stage non-small cell lung cancer. The chain's CDR3 is CASSLTAGEDTQYF. The CDR3 nucleotides are TGCGCCAGCAGCTTGACAGCGGGGGAGGATACGCAGTATTTT. The variable domain in full, with the rest retrieved from reference TRBV5-1 and TRBJ2-3, is KAGVTQTPRYLIKTRGQQVTLSCSPISGHRSVSWYQQTPGQGLQFLFEYFSETQRNKGNFPGRFSGRQFSNSRSEMNVSTLELGDSALYLCASSLTAGEDTQYFGPGTRLTVL.